The sequence of this TCR beta chain was determined in a study of CD8+ T cells in alopecia areata. Sequencing used cDNA as its template, made by extracting RNA and reverse transcribing it. The protocol was immunoSEQ multiplex PCR, while the TCRdb copy is restricted to in-frame clones and leaves out a portion. Among 100,000 to 150,000 clones listed, over 50% were seen once. This CDR3 is built from 14 residues. The junction had 10 bases not matched to a gene; V was cut back by 6 bases and J by 9 bases. CDR1 MNHNY and CDR2 SVGAGI come from the germline V gene (reference sequence). This sequence originates from a human donor with alopecia areata. The material was CD4+ T cells sorted from blood, obtained at week 0. The chain joins TRBV6-6 to TRBJ1-5; 8 nucleotides agree with TRBD1. The CDR3 bases are TGTGCCAGCAGCCAGGGGGCCAGTGTAACGCCCCAGCATTTT. Its translation is CASSQGASVTPQHF.